This is a list of T cell receptor beta chains from one sample in a study of T cell changes during pregnancy in multiple sclerosis. Sequencing used immunoSEQ multiplex PCR; TCRdb keeps in-frame clones, though not all of them. The repertoire has more than 80,000 clones, roughly 90% of them found once; the top ten carry roughly 1.5%. This specimen consisted of peripheral blood, obtained after pregnancy. The receptors derive from a female donor with multiple sclerosis, enrolled in a pregnancy study. Each CDR3 is given with its conserved first and last residue. The order of the fields is J gene, D gene, V gene, clone size, CDR3 protein, CDR3 DNA. A D gene is named only where the DNA matches it firmly. Expanded clones get a size class; other rows say once, few or many, or leave the size out.

J: TRBJ2-3
D: NA
V: TRBV6-5
size: few
CDR3: CASSYILADTQYF
DNA: TGTGCCAGCAGTTACATCCTAGCAGATACGCAGTATTTT

J: TRBJ2-1
D: NA
V: TRBV29-1
size: NA
CDR3: CSVEDPIEGGAYNEQFF
DNA: TGCAGCGTTGAAGATCCGATCGAGGGGGGGGCCTACAATGAGCAGTTCTTC

J: TRBJ2-1
D: TRBD2
V: TRBV19
size: NA
CDR3: CASSLNPGLAAYEQFF
DNA: TGTGCCAGTAGTCTAAACCCGGGACTAGCGGCCTATGAGCAGTTCTTC

J: TRBJ2-1
D: TRBD2
V: TRBV5-4
size: NA
CDR3: CASSPGTSGGWSSYNEQFF
DNA: TGTGCCAGCAGCCCCGGGACTAGCGGGGGGTGGAGCTCCTACAATGAGCAGTTCTTC

J: TRBJ1-1
D: TRBD1
V: TRBV29-1
size: NA
CDR3: CSVELTWTGITEAFF
DNA: TGCAGCGTTGAATTGACTTGGACAGGGATAACTGAAGCTTTCTTT

J: TRBJ1-5
D: TRBD1
V: TRBV6-5
size: NA
CDR3: CASSRGQGRNQPQHF
DNA: TGTGCCAGCAGTCGCGGACAGGGGAGAAATCAGCCCCAGCATTTT

J: TRBJ1-3
D: NA
V: TRBV7-9
size: NA
CDR3: CASSWTASSGNTIYF
DNA: TGTGCCAGCAGCTGGACAGCTAGCTCTGGAAACACCATATATTTT

J: TRBJ1-2
D: TRBD1
V: TRBV2
size: NA
CDR3: CASTDRGQSYGYTF
DNA: TGTGCCAGCACAGACAGGGGGCAGAGCTATGGCTACACCTTC

J: TRBJ2-2
D: NA
V: TRBV7-2
size: NA
CDR3: CASSRQAGTGELFF
DNA: TGTGCCAGCAGCAGACAGGCAGGGACCGGGGAGCTGTTTTTT

J: TRBJ2-2
D: TRBD2
V: TRBV7-9
size: NA
CDR3: CASSSSLPGSGGNTGELFF
DNA: TGTGCCAGCAGCTCTAGCTTACCGGGGAGCGGGGGGAACACCGGGGAGCTGTTTTTT

J: TRBJ2-7
D: TRBD2
V: TRBV7-6
size: NA
CDR3: CASSLATSGPPYEQYF
DNA: TGTGCCAGCAGCTTAGCGACTAGCGGGCCTCCCTACGAGCAGTACTTC